This T cell receptor (beta chain) originates from a study of T cells in Graves' hyperthyroidism and ophthalmopathy. This clonotype was observed at least ten times. TCR beta CDR3 regions were amplified from RNA. The study used the HTBI primer set for a first-round RT-PCR of the TCR CDR3. TCRdb reanalysed the multiplex PCR reads using MiXCR and keeps one entry per CDR3 protein. The sample lists around 350,000 distinct CDR3 sequences; 15% to 20% were seen once. The sequence was collected from a woman under 30 with Graves' hyperthyroidism. Sequencing was done on a sample of blood.

The CDR3 DNA reads as TGTGCCAGCAGTTTGAACAGGGAACAAAATGGCTACACCTTC. Its protein is CASSLNREQNGYTF. The J gene is TRBJ1-2, the V gene TRBV12-3 or TRBV12-4; tentative D call: TRBD1 (6 bases). The ends were cut back, 3 bases at V and 6 bases at J, with 14 bases in the middle. The CDR3 is 14 amino acids.